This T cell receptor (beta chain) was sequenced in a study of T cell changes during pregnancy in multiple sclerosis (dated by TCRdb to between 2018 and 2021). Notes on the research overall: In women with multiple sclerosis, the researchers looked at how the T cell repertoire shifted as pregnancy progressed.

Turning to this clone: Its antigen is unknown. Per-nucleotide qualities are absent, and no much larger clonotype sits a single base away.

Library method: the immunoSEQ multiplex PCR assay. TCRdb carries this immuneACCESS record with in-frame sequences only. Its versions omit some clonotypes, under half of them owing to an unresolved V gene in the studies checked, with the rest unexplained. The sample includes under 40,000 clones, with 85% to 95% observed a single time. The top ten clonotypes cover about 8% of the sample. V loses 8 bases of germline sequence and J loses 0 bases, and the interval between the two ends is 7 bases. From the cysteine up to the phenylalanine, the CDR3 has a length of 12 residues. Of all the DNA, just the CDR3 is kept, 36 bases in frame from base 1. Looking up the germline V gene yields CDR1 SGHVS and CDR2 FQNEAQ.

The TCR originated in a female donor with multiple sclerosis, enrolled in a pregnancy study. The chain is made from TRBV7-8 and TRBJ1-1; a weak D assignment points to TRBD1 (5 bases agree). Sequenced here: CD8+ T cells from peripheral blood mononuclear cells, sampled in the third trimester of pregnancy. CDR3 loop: CASGGVNTEAFF. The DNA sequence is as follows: TGTGCCAGCGGAGGGGTGAACACTGAAGCTTTCTTT.